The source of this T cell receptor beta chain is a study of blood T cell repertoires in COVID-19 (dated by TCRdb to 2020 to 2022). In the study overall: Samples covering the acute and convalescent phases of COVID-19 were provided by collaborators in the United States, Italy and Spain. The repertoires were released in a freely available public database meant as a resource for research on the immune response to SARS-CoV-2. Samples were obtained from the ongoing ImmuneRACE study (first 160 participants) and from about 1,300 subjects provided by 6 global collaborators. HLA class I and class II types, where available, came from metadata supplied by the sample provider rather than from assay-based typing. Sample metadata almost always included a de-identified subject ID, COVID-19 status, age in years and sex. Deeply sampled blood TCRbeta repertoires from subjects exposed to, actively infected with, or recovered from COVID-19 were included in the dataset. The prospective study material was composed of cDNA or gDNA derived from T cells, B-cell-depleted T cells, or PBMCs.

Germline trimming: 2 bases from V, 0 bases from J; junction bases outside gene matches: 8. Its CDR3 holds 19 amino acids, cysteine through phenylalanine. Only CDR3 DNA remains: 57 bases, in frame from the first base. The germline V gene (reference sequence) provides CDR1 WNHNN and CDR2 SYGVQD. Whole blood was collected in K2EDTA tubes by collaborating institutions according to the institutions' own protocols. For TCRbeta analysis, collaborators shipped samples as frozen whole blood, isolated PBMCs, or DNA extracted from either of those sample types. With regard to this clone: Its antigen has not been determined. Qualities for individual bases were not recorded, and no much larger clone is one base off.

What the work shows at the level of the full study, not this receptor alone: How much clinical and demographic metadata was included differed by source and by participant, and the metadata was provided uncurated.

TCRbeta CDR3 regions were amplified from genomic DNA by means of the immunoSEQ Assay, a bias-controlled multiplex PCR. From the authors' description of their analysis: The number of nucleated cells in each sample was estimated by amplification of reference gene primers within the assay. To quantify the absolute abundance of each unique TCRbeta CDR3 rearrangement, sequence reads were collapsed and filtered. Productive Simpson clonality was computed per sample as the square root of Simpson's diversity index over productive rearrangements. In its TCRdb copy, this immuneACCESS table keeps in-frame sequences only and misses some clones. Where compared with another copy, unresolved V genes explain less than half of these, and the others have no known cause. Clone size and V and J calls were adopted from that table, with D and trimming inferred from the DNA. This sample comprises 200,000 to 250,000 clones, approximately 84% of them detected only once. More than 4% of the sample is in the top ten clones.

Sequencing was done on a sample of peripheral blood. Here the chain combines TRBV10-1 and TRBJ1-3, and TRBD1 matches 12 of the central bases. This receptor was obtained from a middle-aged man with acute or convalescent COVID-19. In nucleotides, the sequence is TGCGCCAGCAGTGAGGGGACAGGGGGCTTCACCTTCTCTGGAAACACCATATATTTT. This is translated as CASSEGTGGFTFSGNTIYF.